This T cell receptor (beta chain) came from a study of blood T cell repertoires in COVID-19. Sequenced by immunoSEQ multiplex PCR; TCRdb stores in-frame clones only, minus some. The table has 210,000 or so clones, around 90% seen once. Germline CDR1 is KGHSH and CDR2 is LQKENI. The ends were cut back, 6 bases at V and 8 bases at J, with 8 bases in the middle. There are 11 residues in the CDR3. The V and J genes are TRBV18 and TRBJ2-1; D is ambiguous. The TCR comes from a young man with COVID-19, enrolled during active disease. Sequenced sample: peripheral blood. The CDR3 DNA reads as TGTGCCAGCTCGGTCACAGATGAGCAGTTCTTC. Translation: CASSVTDEQFF.